This TCR beta chain originates from a study of T cells in Graves' hyperthyroidism and ophthalmopathy. Study-level findings and limits: Ophthalmopathy and stable hyperthyroidism were separated by a 13 V-J model. Most expanded thyroid clonotypes above 0.001 also appeared in blood.

TCR beta CDR3 sequences were amplified from RNA transcripts. First-round RT-PCR targeting the TCR CDR3 was performed with the HTBI primer set. Using its own MiXCR run on the multiplex PCR reads, TCRdb lists one record per CDR3 protein. The table records about 580,000 distinct CDR3 sequences, around 46% of them present only once. Germline V gives CDR1 DFQATT, CDR2 SNEGSKA (reference sequence). The CDR3 has 14 amino acids. V was pared by 5 bases and J by 4 bases, with 10 bases of the junction left unmatched. This clonotype was counted ten times or more. Its antigen is not known. The TCR originated in a woman aged 18-35 years with Graves' hyperthyroidism. The sequenced material came from peripheral blood or thyroid tissue (not recorded which). The gene calls are TRBV20-1 and TRBJ1-1; TRBD1 aligns across 7 bases. The DNA of the CDR3 is TGCAGTGCTGGGTTACAGGGGAGCAGCACTGAAGCTTTCTTT. Its protein product is CSAGLQGSSTEAFF.